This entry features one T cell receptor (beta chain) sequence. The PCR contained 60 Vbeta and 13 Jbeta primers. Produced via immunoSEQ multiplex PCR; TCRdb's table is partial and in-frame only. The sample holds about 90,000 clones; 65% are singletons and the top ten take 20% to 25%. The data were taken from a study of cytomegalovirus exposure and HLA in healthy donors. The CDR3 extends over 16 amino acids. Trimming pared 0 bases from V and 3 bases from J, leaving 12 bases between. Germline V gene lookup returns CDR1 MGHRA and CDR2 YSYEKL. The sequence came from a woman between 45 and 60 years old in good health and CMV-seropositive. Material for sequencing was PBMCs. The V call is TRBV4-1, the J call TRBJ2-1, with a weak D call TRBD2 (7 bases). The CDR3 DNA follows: TGCGCCAGCAGCCAAGAGTGGGGGGGCCTCTACAATGAGCAGTTCTTC. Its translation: CASSQEWGGLYNEQFF.